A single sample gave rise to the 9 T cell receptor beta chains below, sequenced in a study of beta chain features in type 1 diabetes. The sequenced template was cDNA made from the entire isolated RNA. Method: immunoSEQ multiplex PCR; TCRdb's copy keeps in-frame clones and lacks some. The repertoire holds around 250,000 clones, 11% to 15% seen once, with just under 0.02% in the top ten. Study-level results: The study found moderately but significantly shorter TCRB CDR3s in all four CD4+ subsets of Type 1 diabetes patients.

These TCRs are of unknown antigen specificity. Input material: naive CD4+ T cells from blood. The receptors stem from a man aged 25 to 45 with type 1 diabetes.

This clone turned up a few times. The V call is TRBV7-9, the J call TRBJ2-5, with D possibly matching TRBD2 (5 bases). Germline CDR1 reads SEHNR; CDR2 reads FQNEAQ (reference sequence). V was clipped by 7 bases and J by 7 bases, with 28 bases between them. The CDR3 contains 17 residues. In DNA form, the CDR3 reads TGTGCCAGCATCCCCGCCGGGGTCAGCCTACTAGGGCGGACCCAGTACTTC. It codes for CASIPAGVSLLGRTQYF.

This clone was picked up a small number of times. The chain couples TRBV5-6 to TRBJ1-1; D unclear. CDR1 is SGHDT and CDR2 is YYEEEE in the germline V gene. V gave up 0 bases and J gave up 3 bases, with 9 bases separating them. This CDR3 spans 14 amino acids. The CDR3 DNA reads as TGTGCCAGCAGCTTGGGGGCCCTGGACACTGAAGCTTTCTTT. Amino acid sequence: CASSLGALDTEAFF.

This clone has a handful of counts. Here the CDR3 reads CASSLGVGSNTDTQYF. CDR3 coding DNA: TGCGCCAGCAGCTTGGGTGTGGGGAGCAACACAGATACGCAGTATTTT. V is TRBV5-1 and J is TRBJ2-3; weak D call: TRBD2 (5 bases). The ends were cut back, 0 bases at V and 2 bases at J, with 13 bases in the middle. Per germline, CDR1 SGHRS and CDR2 YFSETQ. The CDR3 sequence is 16 residues long.

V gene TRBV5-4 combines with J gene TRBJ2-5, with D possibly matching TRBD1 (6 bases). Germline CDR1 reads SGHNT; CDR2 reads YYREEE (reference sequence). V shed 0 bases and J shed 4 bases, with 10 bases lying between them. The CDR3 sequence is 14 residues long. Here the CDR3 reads CASSLGQAGETQYF. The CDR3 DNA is TGTGCCAGCAGCTTGGGACAGGCCGGAGAGACCCAGTACTTC.

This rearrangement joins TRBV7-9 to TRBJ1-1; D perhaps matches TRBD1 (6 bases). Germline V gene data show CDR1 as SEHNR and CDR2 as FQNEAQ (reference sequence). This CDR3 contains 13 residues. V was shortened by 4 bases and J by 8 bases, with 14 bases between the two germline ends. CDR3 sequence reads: CASSSQKDREAFF. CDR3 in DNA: TGTGCCAGCAGCTCCCAGAAGGACAGAGAAGCTTTCTTT.

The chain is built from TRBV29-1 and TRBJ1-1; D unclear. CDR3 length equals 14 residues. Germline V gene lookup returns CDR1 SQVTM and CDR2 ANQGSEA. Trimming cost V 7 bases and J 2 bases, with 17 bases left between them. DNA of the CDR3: TGCAGCGCATCAGTCCCCCCAGAAAACACTGAAGCTTTCTTT. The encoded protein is CSASVPPENTEAFF.

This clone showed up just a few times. DNA of the CDR3: TGTGCCAGCAGCCTGGGACAGAGAAACACCATATATTTT. This gives the protein CASSLGQRNTIYF. V is TRBV7-6 and J is TRBJ1-3; TRBD1 matches 7 bases. Per germline, CDR1 SGHVS and CDR2 FNYEAQ. The ends lost 5 bases at V and 5 bases at J; junction bases unmatched: 3. The length of the CDR3 is 13 residues.

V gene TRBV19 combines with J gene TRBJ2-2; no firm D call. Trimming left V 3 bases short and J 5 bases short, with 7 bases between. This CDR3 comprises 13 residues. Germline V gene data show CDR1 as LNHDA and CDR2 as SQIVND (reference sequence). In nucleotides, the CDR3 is TGTGCCAGTAGTATTCAGGTGACCGGGGAGCTGTTTTTT. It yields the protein CASSIQVTGELFF.

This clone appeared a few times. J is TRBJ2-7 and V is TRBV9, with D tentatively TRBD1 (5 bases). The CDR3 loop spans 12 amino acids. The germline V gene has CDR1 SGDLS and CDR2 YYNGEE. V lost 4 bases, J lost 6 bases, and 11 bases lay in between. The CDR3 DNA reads TGTGCCAGCAGCCCCACAGGTGCCGAGCAGTACTTC. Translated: CASSPTGAEQYF.